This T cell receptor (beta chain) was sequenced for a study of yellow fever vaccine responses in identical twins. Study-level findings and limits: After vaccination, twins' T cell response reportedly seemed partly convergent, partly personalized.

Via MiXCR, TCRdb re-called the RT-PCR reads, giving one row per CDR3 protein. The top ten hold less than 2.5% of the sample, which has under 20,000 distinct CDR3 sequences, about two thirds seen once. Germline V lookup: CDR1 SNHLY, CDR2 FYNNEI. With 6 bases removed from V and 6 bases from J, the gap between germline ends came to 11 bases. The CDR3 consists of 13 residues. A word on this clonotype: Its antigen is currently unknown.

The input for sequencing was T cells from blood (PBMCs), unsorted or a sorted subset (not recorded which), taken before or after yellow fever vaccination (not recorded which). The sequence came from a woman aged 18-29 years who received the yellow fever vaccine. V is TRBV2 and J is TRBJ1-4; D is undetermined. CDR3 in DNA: TGTGCCAGCAGGGAGACGCGGGATGAAAAACTGTTTTTT. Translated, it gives CASRETRDEKLFF.